This TCR beta chain is from a study of shared clonotypes between healthy human individuals. Assay: immunoSEQ multiplex PCR; the TCRdb copy retains only in-frame clones and omits some. The sample records millions of clones, 90% to 95% being singletons. The CDR3 spans 14 residues. This receptor was obtained from a man aged 18 to 29 in good health. The rearrangement joins TRBV1 to TRBJ2-5; the table's TRBD2 call for D was not verified on the DNA. TRBV1 is reported as a pseudogene. Sequencing was performed on naive CD4+ T cells sorted from blood. Subset noted: CD45RA+ positively selected. The CDR3 DNA reads TGCACCAGGCGACTAGCGGGGGGTGGGGAGACCCAGTACTTC. It is translated as CTRRLAGGGETQYF.